This T cell receptor beta chain derives from a study of neurological immune-mediated disorders. Study findings and constraints: None of the CDR3 amino acid sequences in expanded clones turned up in more than one subject, which points to private repertoires in all groups. The multiple sclerosis repertoire cluster had no association with any clinical or MRI feature.

Points on this clonotype: The antigen is unknown.

The V and J ends lost 2 bases and 3 bases respectively, with 5 bases between them. The germline V gene encodes CDR1 MNHEY and CDR2 SVGEGT. This CDR3 comprises 13 residues. The cDNA came from 5'RACE with 10-nucleotide random UMIs. Each CDR3 protein gets one entry after TCRdb re-called the 5' RACE reads with MiXCR. The table records tens of thousands of distinct CDR3 sequences, approximately 4.5% of them present only once. This clonotype originated in a woman aged 55-70 years with multiple sclerosis. Sequencing input: PBMCs. The V and J genes are TRBV6-2 or TRBV6-3 and TRBJ2-1; D unclear. Here the CDR3 DNA reads TGTGCCAGCAGTTACCGATACTACAATGAGCAGTTCTTC. Amino acids: CASSYRYYNEQFF.